This TCR beta chain is drawn from a study of blood T cells in healthy people across ages. There are 16 residues in the CDR3. The germline V gene encodes CDR1 MGHRA and CDR2 YSYEKL. The germline V and J ends were trimmed by 3 bases and 4 bases, with 18 bases remaining between them. Next came a second PCR, run for 7 to 11 cycles, which used a sample-barcoded 5' primer along with a J-beta primer mix. Carrying 12 random nucleotides, a template-switch adaptor labeled each individual cDNA molecule. TCRdb re-derived calls from the 5' RACE reads in MiXCR, one entry per CDR3 protein. This repertoire shows about 1,600,000 distinct CDR3 sequences, around two fifths found once; its top ten account for less than 8%.

The chain recombines TRBV4-1 with TRBJ1-2; D may be TRBD1 (5 bases). This receptor was obtained from a woman in her late teens or twenties in good health. What was sequenced was blood. The CDR3 DNA is TGCGCCAGCAGCCAGTTGGGGGGAGAGAACCCCTATGGCTACACCTTC. Translating gives CASSQLGGENPYGYTF.